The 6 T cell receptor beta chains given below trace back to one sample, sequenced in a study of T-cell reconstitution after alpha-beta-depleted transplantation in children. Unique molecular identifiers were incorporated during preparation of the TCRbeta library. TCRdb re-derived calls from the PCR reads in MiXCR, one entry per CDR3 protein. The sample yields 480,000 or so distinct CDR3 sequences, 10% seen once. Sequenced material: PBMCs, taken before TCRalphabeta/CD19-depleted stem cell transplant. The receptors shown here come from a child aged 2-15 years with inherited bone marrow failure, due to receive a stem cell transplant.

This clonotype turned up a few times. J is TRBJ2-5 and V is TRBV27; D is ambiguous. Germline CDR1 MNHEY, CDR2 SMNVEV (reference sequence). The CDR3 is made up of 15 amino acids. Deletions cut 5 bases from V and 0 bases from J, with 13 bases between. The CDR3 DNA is TGTGCCAGCAGTCGCACGGCAGAGTACCAAGAGACCCAGTACTTC. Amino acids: CASSRTAEYQETQYF.

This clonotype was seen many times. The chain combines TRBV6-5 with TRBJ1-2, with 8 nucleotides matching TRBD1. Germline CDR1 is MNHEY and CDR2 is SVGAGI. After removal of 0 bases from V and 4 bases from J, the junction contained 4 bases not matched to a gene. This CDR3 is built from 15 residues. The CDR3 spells CASSYSGTGGYGYTF. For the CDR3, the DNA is TGTGCCAGCAGTTACTCGGGGACAGGTGGCTATGGCTACACCTTC.

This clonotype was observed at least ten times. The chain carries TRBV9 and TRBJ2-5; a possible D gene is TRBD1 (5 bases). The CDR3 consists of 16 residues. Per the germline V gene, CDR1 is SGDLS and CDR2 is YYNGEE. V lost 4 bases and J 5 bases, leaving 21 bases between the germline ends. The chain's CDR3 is CASSPSTWTKVETQYF. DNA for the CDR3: TGTGCCAGCAGCCCGAGCACCTGGACAAAGGTTGAGACCCAGTACTTC.

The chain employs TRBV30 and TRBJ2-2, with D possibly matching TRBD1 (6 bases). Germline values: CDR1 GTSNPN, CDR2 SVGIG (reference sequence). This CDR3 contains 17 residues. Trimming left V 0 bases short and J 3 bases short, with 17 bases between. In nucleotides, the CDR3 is TGTGCCTGGAGTGTACTGAGTCCAGGGGTCCACACCGGGGAGCTGTTTTTT. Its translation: CAWSVLSPGVHTGELFF.

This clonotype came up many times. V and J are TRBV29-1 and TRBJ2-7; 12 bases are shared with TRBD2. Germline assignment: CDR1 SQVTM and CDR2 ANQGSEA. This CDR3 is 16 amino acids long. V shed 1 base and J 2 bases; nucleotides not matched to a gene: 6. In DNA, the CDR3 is TGCAGCGTTGAAGGGGCTAGCGGGAGGGCCGCCTACGAGCAGTACTTC. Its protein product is CSVEGASGRAAYEQYF.

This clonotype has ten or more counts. In DNA form, the CDR3 reads TGTGCCACCAGTGGTAATGACAGGGGAGACCAGCCCCAGCATTTT. This translates into CATSGNDRGDQPQHF. The J gene is TRBJ1-5, the V gene TRBV24-1; 8 positions agree with TRBD1. Germline V lookup: CDR1 KGHDR, CDR2 SFDVKD. CDR3 length: 15 amino acids. Trimming removed 5 bases from V and 7 bases from J; junction bases left unmatched: 9.